This TCR beta chain was identified in a study of T-cell memory formation after mild COVID-19. TCRdb reprocessed the 5' RACE reads via MiXCR and lists one record per CDR3 protein. Among some 130,000 distinct CDR3 sequences listed, 15% to 20% were seen once. CDR3 length: 15 residues. V gave up 7 bases and J gave up 1 base, with 16 bases separating them. The V gene is TRBV12-3 or TRBV12-4, the J gene TRBJ1-1; D is possibly TRBD1 (6 bases). The specimen was PBMCs or a T cell subset sorted from them (not recorded which). This receptor was identified in an adult woman who had mild COVID-19 (a few samples of this study predate the infection). Cell type and time point are not known. The CDR3 DNA reads as TGTGCCAGCACGAGAATAGGGGGGGGGAACACTGAAGCTTTCTTT. Translation gives CASTRIGGGNTEAFF.